A selection of T cell receptor beta chains follows, all from one sample in a study of identical twins. TCRdb reprocessed the 5' RACE reads with MiXCR, giving one entry per CDR3 protein. The data show about 1.7 million distinct CDR3 sequences, about 32% seen once. Sequenced input: cord blood. These receptors originate from a newborn girl in good health. CDR3s include the opening cysteine and the closing phenylalanine or tryptophan. The D gene is left open where the match is weak. Only some rows state a clone size, as once, few, many or a class for expanded clones.

D gene	V gene	J gene	clone size	CDR3 protein	CDR3 DNA
-	TRBV12-3/TRBV12-4	TRBJ2-7	few	CASTPGVRLGEQYF	TGTGCCAGCACCCCTGGGGTCAGGTTAGGCGAGCAGTACTTC
-	TRBV20-1	TRBJ1-2	many	CSAREGDYGYTF	TGCAGTGCTAGAGAAGGGGACTATGGCTACACCTTC
-	TRBV20-1	TRBJ2-7	few	CSSTRSSYEQYF	TGCAGTTCGACCCGGAGCTCCTACGAGCAGTACTTC
-	TRBV4-2	TRBJ2-3	-	CASSQGEAGRDTQYF	TGTGCCAGCAGCCAAGGGGAGGCGGGAAGAGATACGCAGTATTTT
-	TRBV20-1	TRBJ1-2	-	CRPGSYGYTF	TGTAGACCGGGGTCCTATGGCTACACCTTC
-	TRBV6-1	TRBJ1-1	-	CASSARRTRITTEAFF	TGTGCCAGCAGTGCCCGGCGGACAAGGATTACCACTGAAGCTTTCTTT
-	TRBV12-3/TRBV12-4	TRBJ2-2	-	CASSPPKLNTGELFF	TGTGCCAGCAGCCCCCCTAAACTGAACACCGGGGAGCTGTTTTTT
TRBD2	TRBV10-3	TRBJ2-5	few	CAISEGLAGAGQETQYF	TGTGCCATCAGTGAGGGACTAGCGGGGGCGGGACAAGAGACCCAGTACTTC
TRBD1	TRBV7-2	TRBJ2-1	few	CASRHDRVYNEQFF	TGTGCCAGCAGACATGACAGGGTCTACAATGAGCAGTTCTTC
TRBD2	TRBV20-1	TRBJ2-4	few	CSARDPYSGSEYF	TGCAGTGCTAGAGATCCTTACAGCGGGAGTGAGTACTTC
TRBD1	TRBV20-1	TRBJ2-3	-	CSVQTGGVPDTQYF	TGCAGTGTCCAGACAGGGGGCGTACCAGATACGCAGTATTTT
-	TRBV5-1	TRBJ1-1	few	CASSFGGTRPMNTEAFF	TGCGCCAGCAGCTTTGGAGGGACGCGCCCCATGAACACTGAAGCTTTCTTT
-	TRBV18	TRBJ1-1	-	CASSPLAGIAEAFF	TGTGCCAGCTCACCATTGGCAGGGATCGCTGAAGCTTTCTTT
TRBD1	TRBV5-5	TRBJ1-5	-	CASSLPGTGSNQPQHF	TGTGCCAGCAGCTTGCCTGGGACAGGGAGCAATCAGCCCCAGCATTTT
-	TRBV5-1	TRBJ2-1	-	CASSSSTYVGNEQFF	TGCGCCAGCAGCTCCTCTACTTACGTCGGTAATGAGCAGTTCTTC
-	TRBV29-1	TRBJ2-3	many	CSVELGSFNTQYF	TGCAGCGTTGAATTGGGCTCCTTCAATACGCAGTATTTT
-	TRBV30	TRBJ1-2	-	CAWSVTDLYGYTF	TGTGCCTGGAGTGTAACGGACCTCTATGGCTACACCTTC
-	TRBV15	TRBJ1-5	-	CATSRDSQPQHF	TGTGCCACCAGCAGAGATAGTCAGCCCCAGCATTTT
TRBD2	TRBV7-2	TRBJ2-3	-	CASTHWPGRGADTQYF	TGTGCCAGCACCCACTGGCCCGGGAGGGGGGCAGATACGCAGTATTTT
TRBD1	TRBV29-1	TRBJ2-3	few	CSVPTGLLDTQYF	TGCAGCGTTCCGACAGGGTTATTAGATACGCAGTATTTT
-	TRBV4-2	TRBJ1-4	many	CASSQAGATNEKLFF	TGTGCCAGCAGCCAGGCGGGGGCAACTAATGAAAAACTGTTTTTT
-	TRBV29-1	TRBJ2-1	-	CSVEWQGWGFDEQFF	TGCAGCGTTGAATGGCAGGGATGGGGTTTTGATGAGCAGTTCTTC
TRBD2	TRBV6-5	TRBJ2-1	few	CASSYRILAGVSRNEQFF	TGTGCCAGCAGTTATAGAATCCTAGCGGGGGTATCGAGGAATGAGCAGTTCTTC
-	TRBV3-1	TRBJ1-1	-	CASSQGGWGTEAFF	TGTGCCAGCAGCCAAGGTGGGTGGGGGACTGAAGCTTTCTTT
-	TRBV7-9	TRBJ2-3	few	CASSLPLWGTVTDTQYF	TGTGCCAGCAGCCTTCCACTCTGGGGAACGGTCACAGATACGCAGTATTTT
-	TRBV28	TRBJ2-6	-	CASSLDPRPFSGANVLTF	TGTGCCAGCAGTTTAGATCCCAGGCCCTTCTCTGGGGCCAACGTCCTGACTTTC
TRBD1	TRBV7-9	TRBJ2-7	-	CASSLRQGWYNEQYF	TGTGCCAGCAGCTTACGACAGGGGTGGTACAATGAGCAGTACTTC
-	TRBV18	TRBJ2-7	-	CANSPSTGSYEQYF	TGTGCCAACTCACCCTCGACAGGCTCTTACGAGCAGTACTTC
TRBD2	TRBV2	TRBJ2-1	-	CARGLAGSSYNEQFF	TGTGCCAGGGGGTTAGCGGGGAGCTCCTACAATGAGCAGTTCTTC
TRBD2	TRBV2	TRBJ2-1	-	CASSASGTPYNEQFF	TGTGCCAGCAGCGCTAGCGGGACCCCCTACAATGAGCAGTTCTTC
TRBD1	TRBV29-1	TRBJ1-5	-	CSVGQGGQPQPF	TGCAGCGTAGGACAGGGGGGACAGCCCCAGCCTTTT
TRBD2	TRBV12-3/TRBV12-4	TRBJ2-1	few	CASTRTSGNDEQFF	TGTGCCAGCACCCGGACTAGCGGGAATGATGAGCAGTTCTTC
TRBD2	TRBV20-1	TRBJ2-5	-	CSAIPASGPYNEQYF	TGCAGTGCTATCCCTGCTAGCGGGCCATACAATGAGCAGTACTTC
-	TRBV28	TRBJ2-6	-	CASKGGAGVNVLTF	TGTGCCAGCAAAGGTGGGGCTGGGGTCAACGTCCTGACTTTC
TRBD2	TRBV4-2	TRBJ2-1	-	CASSRPTSGNNEQFF	TGTGCCAGCAGCCGGCCGACTAGCGGCAACAATGAGCAGTTCTTC
TRBD1	TRBV12-3/TRBV12-4	TRBJ2-7	-	CASSDRDRSNYEQYF	TGTGCCAGCAGCGACCGGGACAGGTCGAACTACGAGCAGTACTTC
-	TRBV7-2	TRBJ2-3	few	CASSPGTHSTDTQYF	TGTGCCAGCAGCCCCGGGACTCATAGCACAGATACGCAGTATTTT
TRBD1	TRBV3-1	TRBJ1-6	-	CASRDSLNPPLHF	TGTGCCAGCCGGGACAGCCTTAATCCACCCCTCCACTTT